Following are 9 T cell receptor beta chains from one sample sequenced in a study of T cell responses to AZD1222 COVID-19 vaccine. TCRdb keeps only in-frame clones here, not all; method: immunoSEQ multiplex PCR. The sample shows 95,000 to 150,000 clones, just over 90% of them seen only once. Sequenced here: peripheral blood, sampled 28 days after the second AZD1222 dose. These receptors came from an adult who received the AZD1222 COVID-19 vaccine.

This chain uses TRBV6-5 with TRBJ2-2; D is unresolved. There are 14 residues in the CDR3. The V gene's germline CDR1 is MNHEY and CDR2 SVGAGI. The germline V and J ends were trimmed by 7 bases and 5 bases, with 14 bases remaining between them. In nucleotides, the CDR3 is TGTGCCAGCACCCCCGACCAGGTAACCGGGGAGCTGTTTTTT. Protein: CASTPDQVTGELFF.

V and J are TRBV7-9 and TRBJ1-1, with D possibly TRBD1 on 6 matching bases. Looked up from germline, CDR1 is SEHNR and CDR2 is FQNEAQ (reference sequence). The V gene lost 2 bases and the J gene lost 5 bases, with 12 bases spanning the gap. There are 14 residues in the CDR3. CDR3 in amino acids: CASSLTGARTEAFF. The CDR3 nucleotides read TGTGCCAGCAGCTTAACGGGGGCGCGGACTGAAGCTTTCTTT. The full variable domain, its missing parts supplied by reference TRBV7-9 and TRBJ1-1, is DTGVSQNPRHKITKRGQNVTFRCDPISEHNRLYWYRQTLGQGPEFLTYFQNEAQLEKSRLLSDRFSAERPKGSFSTLEIQRTEQGDSAMYLCASSLTGARTEAFFGQGTRLTVV.

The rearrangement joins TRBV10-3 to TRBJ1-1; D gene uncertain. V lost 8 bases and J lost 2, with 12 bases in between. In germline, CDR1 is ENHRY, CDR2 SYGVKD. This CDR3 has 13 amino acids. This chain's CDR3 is CAIRKDGNTEAFF. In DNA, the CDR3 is TGTGCCATCCGGAAAGACGGTAACACTGAAGCTTTCTTT.

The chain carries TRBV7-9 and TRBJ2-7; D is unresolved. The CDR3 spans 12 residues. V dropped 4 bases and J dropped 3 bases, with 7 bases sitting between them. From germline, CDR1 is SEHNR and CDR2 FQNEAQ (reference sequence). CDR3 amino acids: CASSSQVYEQYF. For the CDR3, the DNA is TGTGCCAGCAGCTCTCAAGTCTACGAGCAGTACTTC.

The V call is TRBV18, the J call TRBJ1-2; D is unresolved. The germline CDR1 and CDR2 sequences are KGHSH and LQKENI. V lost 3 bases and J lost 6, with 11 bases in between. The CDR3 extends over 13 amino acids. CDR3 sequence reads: CASSPGGEDGYTF. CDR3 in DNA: TGTGCCAGCTCACCGGGCGGGGAGGATGGCTACACCTTC.

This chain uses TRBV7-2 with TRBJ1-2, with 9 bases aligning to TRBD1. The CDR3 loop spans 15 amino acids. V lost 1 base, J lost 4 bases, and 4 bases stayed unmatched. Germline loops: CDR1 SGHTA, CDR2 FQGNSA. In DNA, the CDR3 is TGTGCCAGCAGCTTAGGGGGACAGGGTGTCTATGGCTACACCTTC. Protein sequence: CASSLGGQGVYGYTF.

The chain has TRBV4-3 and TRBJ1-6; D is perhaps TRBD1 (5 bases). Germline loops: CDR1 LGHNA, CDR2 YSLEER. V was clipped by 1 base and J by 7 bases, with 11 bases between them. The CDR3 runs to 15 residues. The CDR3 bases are TGCGCCAGCAGCCAAGTACAGGCGCTAAATTCACCCCTCCACTTT. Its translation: CASSQVQALNSPLHF.

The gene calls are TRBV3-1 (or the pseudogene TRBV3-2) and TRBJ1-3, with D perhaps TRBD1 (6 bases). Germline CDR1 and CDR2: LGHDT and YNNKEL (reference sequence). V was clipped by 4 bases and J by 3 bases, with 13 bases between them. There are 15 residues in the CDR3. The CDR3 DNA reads TGTGCCAGCAGCCGGGACGGGGGGCATGGAAACACCATATATTTT. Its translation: CASSRDGGHGNTIYF.

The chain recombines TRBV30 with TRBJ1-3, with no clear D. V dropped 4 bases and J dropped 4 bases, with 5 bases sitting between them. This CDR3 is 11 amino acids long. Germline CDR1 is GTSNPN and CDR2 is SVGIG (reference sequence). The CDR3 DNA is TGTGCCTGGACTACGGGAAACACCATATATTTT. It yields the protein CAWTTGNTIYF. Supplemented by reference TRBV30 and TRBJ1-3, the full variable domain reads SQTIHQWPATLVQPVGSPLSLECTVEGTSNPNLYWYRQAAGRGLQLLFYSVGIGQISSEVPQNLSASRPQDRQFILSSKKLLLSDSGFYLCAWTTGNTIYFGEGSWLTVV.